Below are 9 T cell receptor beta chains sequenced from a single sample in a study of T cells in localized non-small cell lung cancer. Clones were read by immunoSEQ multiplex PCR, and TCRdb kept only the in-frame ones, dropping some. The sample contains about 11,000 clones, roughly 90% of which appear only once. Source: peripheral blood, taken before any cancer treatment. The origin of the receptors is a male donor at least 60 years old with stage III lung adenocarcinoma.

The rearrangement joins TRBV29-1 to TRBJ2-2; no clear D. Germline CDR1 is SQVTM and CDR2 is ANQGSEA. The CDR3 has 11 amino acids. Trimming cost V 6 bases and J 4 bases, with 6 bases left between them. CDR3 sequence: CSVETTGELFF. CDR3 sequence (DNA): TGCAGCGTGGAGACCACCGGGGAGCTGTTTTTT.

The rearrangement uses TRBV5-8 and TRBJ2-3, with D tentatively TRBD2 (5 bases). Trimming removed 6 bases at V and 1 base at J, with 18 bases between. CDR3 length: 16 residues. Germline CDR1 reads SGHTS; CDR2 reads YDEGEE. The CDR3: CASTPRQGLGTDTQYF. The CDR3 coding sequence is TGTGCCAGCACCCCGCGCCAAGGACTCGGCACAGATACGCAGTATTTT.

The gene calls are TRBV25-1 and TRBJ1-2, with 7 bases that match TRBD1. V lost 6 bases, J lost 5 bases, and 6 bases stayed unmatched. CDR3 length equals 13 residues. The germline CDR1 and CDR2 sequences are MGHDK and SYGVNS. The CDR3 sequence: CASREGARYGYTF. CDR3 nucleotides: TGTGCCAGCAGGGAGGGGGCGCGATATGGCTACACCTTC.

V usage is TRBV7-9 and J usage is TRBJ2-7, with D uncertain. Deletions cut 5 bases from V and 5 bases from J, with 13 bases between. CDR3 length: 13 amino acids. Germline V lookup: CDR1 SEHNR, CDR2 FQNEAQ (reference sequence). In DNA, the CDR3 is TGTGCCAGCAGCCCCGTAGGTAAAGACGAGCAGTACTTC. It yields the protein CASSPVGKDEQYF.

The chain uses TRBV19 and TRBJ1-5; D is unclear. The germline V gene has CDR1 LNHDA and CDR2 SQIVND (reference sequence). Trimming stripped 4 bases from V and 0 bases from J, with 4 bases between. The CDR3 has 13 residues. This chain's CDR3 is CASSTISNQPQHF. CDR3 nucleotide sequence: TGTGCCAGTAGTACGATTAGCAATCAGCCCCAGCATTTT.

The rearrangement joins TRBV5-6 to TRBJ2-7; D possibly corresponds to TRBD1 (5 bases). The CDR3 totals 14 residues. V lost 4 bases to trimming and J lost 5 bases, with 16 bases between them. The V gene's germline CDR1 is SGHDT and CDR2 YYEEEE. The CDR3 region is CASSPDSLLDEQYF. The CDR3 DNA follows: TGTGCCAGCAGCCCCGACAGCCTTCTCGACGAGCAGTACTTC. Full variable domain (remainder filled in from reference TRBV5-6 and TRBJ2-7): DAGVTQSPTHLIKTRGQQVTLRCSPKSGHDTVSWYQQALGQGPQFIFQYYEEEERQRGNFPDRFSGHQFPNYSSELNVNALLLGDSALYLCASSPDSLLDEQYFGPGTRLTVT.

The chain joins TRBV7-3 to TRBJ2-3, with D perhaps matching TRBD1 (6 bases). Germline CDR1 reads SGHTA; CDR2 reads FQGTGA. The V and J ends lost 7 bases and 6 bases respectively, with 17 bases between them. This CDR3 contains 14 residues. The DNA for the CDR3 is TGTGCCAGCACCCCTGGGCAGCAGGGGGATACGCAGTATTTT. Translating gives CASTPGQQGDTQYF.

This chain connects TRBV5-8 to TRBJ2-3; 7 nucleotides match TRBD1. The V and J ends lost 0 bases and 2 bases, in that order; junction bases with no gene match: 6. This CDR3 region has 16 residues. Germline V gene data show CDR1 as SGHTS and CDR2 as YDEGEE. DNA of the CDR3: TGTGCCAGCAGCTTGGCCATGACAGGGATCACAGATACGCAGTATTTT. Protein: CASSLAMTGITDTQYF.

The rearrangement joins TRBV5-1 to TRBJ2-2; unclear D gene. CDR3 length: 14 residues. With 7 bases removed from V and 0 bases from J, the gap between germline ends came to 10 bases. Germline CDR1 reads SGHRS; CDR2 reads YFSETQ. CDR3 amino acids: CASEPAANTGELFF. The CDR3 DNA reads TGCGCCAGCGAGCCGGCGGCGAACACCGGGGAGCTGTTTTTT.